This entry features one TCR beta chain sequence. This sample is part of a study of T cell responses to AZD1222 COVID-19 vaccine. The repertoire was sequenced with immunoSEQ multiplex PCR; TCRdb's copy has only in-frame clones and lacks some. Of fewer than 150,000 clones listed, approximately 88% are singletons. From germline, CDR1 is SGHRS and CDR2 YFSETQ. The CDR3 runs to 14 residues. V shed 4 bases, J shed 4 bases, and the junction held 8 bases outside the gene matches. The origin of this receptor is an adult in good health. Material: peripheral blood, obtained on day 0 of AZD1222 vaccination. The rearrangement joins TRBV5-1 to TRBJ2-7; TRBD1 matches at 7 bases. The CDR3 DNA sequence: TGCGCCAGCAGCACAAGTGGACAGGTTTACGAGCAGTACTTC. This gives the protein CASSTSGQVYEQYF.